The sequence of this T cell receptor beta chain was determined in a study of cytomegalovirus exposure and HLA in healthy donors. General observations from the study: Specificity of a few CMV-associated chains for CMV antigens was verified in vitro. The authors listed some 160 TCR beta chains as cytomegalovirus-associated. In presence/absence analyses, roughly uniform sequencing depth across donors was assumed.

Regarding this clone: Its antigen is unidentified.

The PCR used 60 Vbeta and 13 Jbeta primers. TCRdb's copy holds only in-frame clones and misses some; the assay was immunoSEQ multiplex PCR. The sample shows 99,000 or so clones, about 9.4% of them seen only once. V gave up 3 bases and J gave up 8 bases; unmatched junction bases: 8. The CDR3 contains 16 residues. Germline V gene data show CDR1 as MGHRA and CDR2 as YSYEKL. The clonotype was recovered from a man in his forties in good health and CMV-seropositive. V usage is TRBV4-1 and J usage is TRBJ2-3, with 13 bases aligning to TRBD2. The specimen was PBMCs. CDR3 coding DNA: TGCGCCAGCAGCCACGGGACTAGCGGGACCGATAGTACGCAGTATTTT. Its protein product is CASSHGTSGTDSTQYF.